Below are 25 T cell receptor beta chains sequenced from a single sample in a study of spatial heterogeneity in lung cancer. Each CDR3 protein is one row after TCRdb ran MiXCR on the 5' RACE reads. The sample lists fewer than 18,000 distinct CDR3 sequences; 3.6% were seen once. Time point in this sample: sample taken at primary tumor resection. Here the sequenced sample was normal lung tissue next to the tumor, taken at surgery. The receptors come from a male donor with early-stage non-small cell lung cancer.

For this clonotype: This beta chain is an off-target read within a library intended for alpha chains, so its frequency means little. V and J are TRBV28 and TRBJ2-4, with TRBD1 matching over 7 bases. With 0 bases clipped from V and 6 bases from J, the junction kept 11 bases outside the gene matches. CDR1 MDHEN and CDR2 SYDVKM come from the germline V gene. The CDR3 is made up of 17 amino acids. The CDR3 DNA reads TGTGCCAGCAGTTTATGGGCAAAGGGACAGTCCGCAAACATTCAGTACTTC. Protein sequence: CASSLWAKGQSANIQYF.

This clonotype was recorded at least ten times. The library was prepared for alpha chains; this beta chain is a stray read, so its frequency means little. The rearrangement joins TRBV12-3 or TRBV12-4 to TRBJ2-7, with 8 bases aligning to TRBD1. The V gene end was trimmed by 6 bases and the J gene end by 3 bases; junction bases not matched to a gene: 10. This CDR3 spans 15 amino acids. This CDR3 reads CASRDDRGIFYEQYF. Here the CDR3 DNA reads TGTGCCAGCAGGGATGACAGGGGAATTTTCTACGAGCAGTACTTC.

Many counts were recorded for this clonotype. This beta chain is a stray read from a library made for alpha chains; its abundance is not meaningful. The rearrangement joins TRBV3-1 to TRBJ2-7, with 13 bases matching TRBD2. This CDR3 is 16 amino acids long. Trimming removed 0 bases from V and 6 bases from J; junction bases left unmatched: 5. Germline lookup yields CDR1 LGHDT and CDR2 YNNKEL (reference sequence). The CDR3 loop is CASSQEGLAGLGEQYF. The CDR3 nucleotides are TGTGCCAGCAGCCAAGAGGGACTAGCGGGATTAGGCGAGCAGTACTTC.

The table lists this clonotype with many counts. Within a library made for alpha chains, this beta chain is off target, and its count is uninformative. This chain uses TRBV9 with TRBJ1-6; no firm D call. V lost 7 bases to trimming and J lost 7 bases, with 9 bases between them. From germline, CDR1 is SGDLS and CDR2 YYNGEE. The CDR3 consists of 12 residues. The CDR3 bases are TGTGCCAGCGGATCATTGAATTCACCCCTCCACTTT. Translation: CASGSLNSPLHF.

This clonotype appeared many times. The library was prepared for alpha chains; this beta chain is a stray read, so its frequency means little. The V and J genes are TRBV7-9 and TRBJ2-1; possible D gene TRBD1, 6 bases. Trimming left V 5 bases short and J 8 bases short, with 22 bases between. Germline values: CDR1 SEHNR, CDR2 FQNEAQ (reference sequence). The CDR3 has 16 amino acids. This CDR3 is CASSPWTDRAVDEQFF. The CDR3 region has the DNA TGTGCCAGCAGCCCGTGGACAGACCGGGCCGTCGATGAGCAGTTCTTC.

In its sample, this clonotype was seen many times. With the library built for alpha chains, this beta chain is off target and its frequency is not meaningful. J is TRBJ2-5 and V is TRBV7-2, with D possibly being TRBD1 (6 bases). Germline V gives CDR1 SGHTA, CDR2 FQGNSA. Trimming shortened V by 2 bases and J by 1 base, and 8 bases separated the two germline ends. The CDR3 covers 14 residues. CDR3 nucleotide sequence: TGTGCCAGCAGCTTACCAGGGGCCCAAGAGACCCAGTACTTC. Its translation: CASSLPGAQETQYF.

This clonotype was seen many times. This beta chain came through as a stray read in a library set up for alpha chains, and its size says little. The chain recombines TRBV4-2 with TRBJ2-2; D is perhaps TRBD1 (5 bases). CDR3 length equals 16 residues. V lost 0 bases and J 1 base, leaving 9 bases between the germline ends. The germline V gene encodes CDR1 LGHNA and CDR2 YNFKEQ. As DNA, the CDR3 is TGTGCCAGCAGCCAAGAGTTTGGACAGAACACCGGGGAGCTGTTTTTT. Translating it yields CASSQEFGQNTGELFF.

This clonotype was detected ten times or more. This beta chain slipped into a library made for alpha chains as a stray read, so its size is not meaningful. The J gene is TRBJ2-7, the V gene TRBV11-1; D is uncertain. CDR3 size: 12 residues. V lost 5 bases and J lost 2, with 7 bases in between. Germline values: CDR1 SGHAT, CDR2 FQDESV (reference sequence). The CDR3 sequence is CASSPRAYEQYF. The CDR3 DNA is TGTGCCAGCAGCCCTAGAGCCTACGAGCAGTACTTC.

On this clonotype itself: In a library made to pick up alpha chains, this beta chain is a stray read with a size that means little. The genes are TRBV13 and TRBJ2-2; perhaps TRBD2 as D (5 bases). V was pared by 5 bases and J by 5 bases, with 24 bases between. This CDR3 spans 18 amino acids. Germline V lookup: CDR1 PRHDT, CDR2 FYEKMQ (reference sequence). CDR3 bases: TGTGCCAGCAGCCCAAGGCAGGCTAGGATGGGAGAGACCGGGGAGCTGTTTTTT. Translated, it gives CASSPRQARMGETGELFF.

In this sample, this clonotype turned up many times. A library prepared for alpha chains yielded this beta chain as an off-target read; its size is of little meaning. The gene calls are TRBV29-1 and TRBJ2-3; 7 nucleotides match TRBD2. CDR1 is SQVTM, CDR2 ANQGSEA, per germline. The CDR3 extends over 14 amino acids. J lost 1 base, V lost 0 bases, and 1 base had no gene match. CDR3 bases: TGCAGCGTTGAAGATCGGGGGGGCACAGATACGCAGTATTTT. This gives the protein CSVEDRGGTDTQYF.

In its sample, this clonotype ranks as medium-sized (0.01 to 0.1%). This beta chain was picked up by a library intended for alpha chains and is off target, so its count carries little meaning. CDR3 region: CSARATGGTTDTQYF. The CDR3 nucleotides read TGCAGTGCTAGAGCTACGGGAGGGACGACGGATACGCAGTATTTT. This rearrangement joins TRBV20-1 to TRBJ2-3, with 8 nucleotides matching TRBD2. With 1 base clipped from V and 6 bases from J, the junction kept 9 bases outside the gene matches. CDR3 length equals 15 residues. CDR1 and CDR2 (germline): DFQATT, SNEGSKA (reference sequence).

Relative to its sample, this clonotype is medium-sized. Since it is a stray read in a library aimed at alpha chains, this beta chain has a size that is not meaningful. CDR3 coding DNA: TGTGCCAGCAGCAAAGCAAGGACTAACGCCAAAAACATTCAGTACTTC. Protein: CASSKARTNAKNIQYF. The J gene is TRBJ2-4, the V gene TRBV21-1; the table's D call, TRBD2, has no DNA check behind it. TRBV21-1 represents a pseudogene. The CDR3 has 16 residues.

This clonotype was recorded many times. This beta chain was picked up by a library intended for alpha chains and is off target, so its count carries little meaning. The chain uses TRBV30 and TRBJ1-6, with 7 bases lining up with TRBD1. CDR1 is GTSNPN, CDR2 SVGIG, per germline (reference sequence). CDR3 length equals 17 residues. The trim removed 2 bases at V and 5 bases at J, leaving 12 bases unmatched. The CDR3 DNA sequence: TGTGCCTGGAGTAACACGGACAGGCAACTCCATAATTCACCCCTCCACTTT. It encodes CAWSNTDRQLHNSPLHF.

In its sample, this clonotype was seen many times. Since the library was made to target alpha chains, this beta chain is a stray read and its abundance is not meaningful. Written as DNA, the CDR3 is TGTGCCAGCAGCTTTGACAGGTCCTATGGCTACACCTTC. This codes for CASSFDRSYGYTF. This sequence joins TRBV7-2 and TRBJ1-2; perhaps TRBD1 as D (6 bases). Germline CDR1 SGHTA, CDR2 FQGNSA. V was cut by 3 bases and J by 4 bases, with 9 bases left in between. CDR3 length equals 13 residues.

This clonotype is medium-sized (0.01 to 0.1%) by share. The size of this beta chain means little, since it is a stray read in a library made for alpha chains. The V call is TRBV7-8, the J call TRBJ1-1, with D perhaps TRBD1 (6 bases). Germline values: CDR1 SGHVS, CDR2 FQNEAQ. V shed 4 bases and J shed 1 base, with 10 bases lying between them. The CDR3 extends over 14 amino acids. The CDR3 sequence: CASSSQGSNTEAFF. CDR3 nucleotide sequence: TGTGCCAGCAGCTCCCAGGGGTCGAACACTGAAGCTTTCTTT. Full variable domain (remainder filled in from reference TRBV7-8 and TRBJ1-1): GAGVSQSPRYKVAKRGQDVALRCDPISGHVSLFWYQQALGQGPEFLTYFQNEAQLDKSGLPSDRFFAERPEGSVSTLKIQRTQQEDSAVYLCASSSQGSNTEAFFGQGTRLTVV.

This clonotype showed up many times. Little can be read into the size of this beta chain, an off-target read in a library designed for alpha chains. J is TRBJ2-2 and V is TRBV7-9, with TRBD2 matching 10 bases. In germline, CDR1 is SEHNR, CDR2 FQNEAQ (reference sequence). This CDR3 is built from 16 residues. The V gene end was trimmed by 5 bases and the J gene end by 4 bases; junction bases not matched to a gene: 7. The CDR3 here is CASSPTGLALTGELFF. CDR3 nucleotide sequence: TGTGCCAGCAGCCCAACGGGACTAGCGCTCACCGGGGAGCTGTTTTTT.

This clonotype is deemed medium-sized. A library made for alpha chains picked up this beta chain off target, so its size means little. The chain recombines TRBV12-3 or TRBV12-4 with TRBJ1-2, with D unclear. The CDR3 spans 13 residues. The V gene lost 3 bases and the J gene lost 0 bases, with 5 bases spanning the gap. CDR3 DNA sequence: TGTGCCAGCAGTTTGACATCTAACTATGGCTACACCTTC. Amino acid sequence: CASSLTSNYGYTF.

This clonotype was counted at least ten times. This beta chain turned up in a library designed for alpha chains; as an off-target read, its abundance says little. The rearrangement uses TRBV4-3 and TRBJ2-2; D is unclear. Germline V lookup: CDR1 LGHNA, CDR2 YSLEER. The CDR3 has 13 residues. V lost 3 bases and J lost 8, with 10 bases in between. CDR3 sequence (DNA): TGCGCCAGCAGCCAGAAGACGGCTGGGGAGCTGTTTTTT. Translated, it gives CASSQKTAGELFF.

Only a few counts were recorded for this clonotype. This beta chain turned up in a library designed for alpha chains; as an off-target read, its abundance says little. The V gene is TRBV6-5, the J gene TRBJ2-7, with D perhaps assigned TRBD1 or TRBD2 (5 bases each). Trimming took off 7 bases at V and 5 bases at J, with 15 bases between the two ends. In germline, CDR1 is MNHEY, CDR2 SVGAGI. The CDR3 contains 13 residues. CDR3 sequence: CASTIARGDEQYF. As DNA, the CDR3 is TGTGCCAGCACCATAGCAAGGGGAGACGAGCAGTACTTC.

This clonotype was seen many times. Found in a library prepared for alpha chains, this beta chain is an off-target read, and its abundance has little meaning. The chain recombines TRBV9 with TRBJ2-6; D possibly corresponds to TRBD2 (5 bases). The CDR3 extends over 16 amino acids. V lost 0 bases and J lost 0, with 7 bases in between. CDR1 and CDR2 from the germline V gene are SGDLS and YYNGEE. The chain's CDR3 is CASSVGTGSGANVLTF. The CDR3 bases are TGTGCCAGCAGCGTAGGGACTGGCTCTGGGGCCAACGTCCTGACTTTC.

This clonotype was recorded many times. This beta chain lies outside the target of a library built for alpha chains; its clone size means little. The rearrangement uses TRBV12-3 or TRBV12-4 and TRBJ2-5; D could derive from TRBD1 or TRBD2 (5 bases each). Trimming removed 3 bases from V and 8 bases from J, with 13 bases in between. The CDR3 consists of 13 residues. This CDR3 reads CASSFGQGETQYF. DNA for the CDR3: TGTGCCAGCAGTTTTGGCCAGGGAGAAACCCAGTACTTC.

By share of the sample, this clonotype is large (0.1 to 1%). Since the library was made to target alpha chains, this beta chain is a stray read and its abundance is not meaningful. V is TRBV24-1 and J is TRBJ2-1; a possible D gene is TRBD2 (5 bases). The ends were cut back, 0 bases at V and 9 bases at J, with 8 bases in the middle. The CDR3 loop spans 13 amino acids. CDR1 is KGHDR, CDR2 SFDVKD, per germline. The CDR3 sequence is CATSDLPGSEQFF. As DNA, the CDR3 is TGTGCCACCAGTGATTTGCCGGGGAGTGAGCAGTTCTTC.

This clonotype was recorded at least ten times. This beta chain appears as a stray read in a library generated for alpha chains; its size is not informative. The chain is built from TRBV27 and TRBJ1-1; TRBD1 might be the D (5 bases). CDR3 size: 15 residues. In germline, CDR1 is MNHEY, CDR2 SMNVEV (reference sequence). V was pared by 0 bases and J by 10 bases, with 18 bases between. The CDR3 DNA reads TGTGCCAGCAGTTTATCCCATGGAGGGGTTGGCGGAGCTTTCTTT. This gives the protein CASSLSHGGVGGAFF.

This clonotype has ten or more counts. The library was designed around alpha chains, so this beta chain is a stray read whose abundance carries little weight. The chain combines TRBV6-2 or TRBV6-3 with TRBJ2-3; no definite D call. CDR1 MNHEY and CDR2 SVGEGT come from the germline V gene. Trimming cost V 0 bases and J 3 bases, with 13 bases left between them. The CDR3 contains 16 residues. CDR3 bases: TGTGCCAGCAGTTACTCGAGGCTTGCGTTTACAGATACGCAGTATTTT. It codes for CASSYSRLAFTDTQYF.

This clonotype was seen ten or more times. Because the library targeted alpha chains, this beta chain is an off-target read whose size means little. The gene calls are TRBV5-5 and TRBJ1-1; D gene unclear. The CDR3 is 13 residues long. CDR1 SGHKS and CDR2 YYEKEE come from the germline V gene (reference sequence). The ends were cut back, 0 bases at V and 2 bases at J, with 5 bases in the middle. For the CDR3, the DNA is TGTGCCAGCAGCTTGGCCGGTAACACTGAAGCTTTCTTT. Its translation: CASSLAGNTEAFF.